This T cell receptor beta chain was captured in a study of T cell responses to AZD1222 COVID-19 vaccine. Comment on this clone: The antigen is not known.

The study, taken as a whole, reports: There were mostly white British donors and more females than males, and clonal diversity was possibly underestimated. The repertoires were collected only after the peak T cell response. Recipients of AZD1222 seropositive at baseline numbered only 6 or 7.

Generated by immunoSEQ multiplex PCR, the TCRdb table keeps only in-frame clones and is missing some. The data show over 100,000 clones, about 94% seen once. This TCR came from an adult in good health. Sequenced here: peripheral blood, sampled on day 0 of AZD1222 vaccination.

The CDR3 loop reads CASSLDLGTLNYGYTF. The CDR3 region has the DNA TGTGCCAGCAGCTTAGATCTGGGCACTCTTAACTATGGCTACACCTTC. The chain combines TRBV11-2 with TRBJ1-2; D is ambiguous. In germline, CDR1 is SGHAT, CDR2 FQNNGV. There are 16 residues in the CDR3. The V end was cut by 0 bases, the J end by 1 base, with 12 bases between.